Following are 27 T cell receptor beta chains from one sample sequenced in a study of CXCR3-negative and CXCR3-positive naive CD8 T cells. UMI labels and 5' RACE were used to prepare the TRB cDNA libraries. TCRdb reprocessed the 5' RACE reads and reports one entry per CDR3 protein, with no DNA. The sample includes about 130,000 distinct CDR3 sequences. The sequenced sample was naive CXCR3- CD8+ T cells from blood. The sample's subset: CD45RO-CCR7+CD27+CD95- naive CD8+ T cells lacking CXCR3 (TNR3-). These receptors all stem from a human donor in good health. Some clones in this sample may be carry-over from other donors' samples.

The chain employs TRBV7-3 and TRBJ2-4; the D gene TCRdb calls, TRBD2, cannot be checked with no DNA. CDR3 length equals 15 residues. Germline V gene data show CDR1 as SGHTA and CDR2 as FQGTGA. The CDR3 region is CASSSGLVGRDIQYF.

This chain links TRBV5-5 with TRBJ2-1. There are 12 residues in the CDR3. Germline-derived CDR1 and CDR2 are SGHKS and YYEKEE (reference sequence). CDR3 loop: CASSLPRYEKFF.

J is TRBJ2-5 and V is TRBV20-1. This CDR3 spans 16 amino acids. Germline-derived CDR1 and CDR2 are DFQATT and SNEGSKA (reference sequence). CDR3 residues: CSASATPYPTQETQYF.

The J gene is TRBJ2-1, the V gene TRBV29-1. This CDR3 spans 13 amino acids. From germline, CDR1 is SQVTM and CDR2 ANQGSEA. CDR3 amino acids: CSVDGISYSEQFF.

This sequence joins TRBV23-1 and TRBJ1-6. TRBV23-1 has ORF status, its function being uncertain. The CDR3 has 15 amino acids. The CDR3 sequence is CPSSQPTDDNSPLHF.

The genes are TRBV9 and TRBJ2-3; absent DNA, TCRdb's TRBD1 call cannot be checked. The germline CDR1 and CDR2 sequences are SGDLS and YYNGEE. The CDR3 has 16 residues. The CDR3 reads CASSVDPGSSTDTQYF.

V and J are TRBV10-3 and TRBJ2-6; no DNA is available, so the TRBD1 call from TCRdb remains unchecked. The CDR3 spans 14 residues. Germline assignment: CDR1 ENHRY and CDR2 SYGVKD. The CDR3 reads CAISGETGANVLTF.

The rearrangement uses TRBV29-1 and TRBJ2-3. This CDR3 is built from 15 residues. Per germline, CDR1 SQVTM and CDR2 ANQGSEA. CDR3 loop: CSVFLPTFSTDTQYF.

The chain uses TRBV29-1 and TRBJ2-7; TCRdb's D gene call, TRBD2, goes unchecked for lack of DNA. There are 14 residues in the CDR3. The germline CDR1 and CDR2 sequences are SQVTM and ANQGSEA. CDR3 sequence reads: CSVEGLAGVYEQYF.

V usage is TRBV29-1 and J usage is TRBJ2-1; the D gene TCRdb calls, TRBD1, cannot be checked with no DNA. The CDR3 runs 13 residues. Looked up from germline, CDR1 is SQVTM and CDR2 is ANQGSEA. CDR3 in amino acids: CSVETGGSNEQFF.

The V call is TRBV5-1, the J call TRBJ2-5; TCRdb designates TRBD1, a call that cannot be tested without DNA. Germline V lookup: CDR1 SGHRS, CDR2 YFSETQ. CDR3 length: 14 residues. The CDR3 sequence is CASSLEAPRETQYF.

The V call is TRBV28, the J call TRBJ1-1. CDR3 length equals 11 residues. Germline V gene data show CDR1 as MDHEN and CDR2 as SYDVKM. CDR3 residues: CASSLSAEAFF.

V is TRBV20-1 and J is TRBJ2-5; TCRdb's D gene call, TRBD1, goes unchecked for lack of DNA. Germline assignment: CDR1 DFQATT and CDR2 SNEGSKA (reference sequence). This CDR3 region has 14 residues. CDR3 in amino acids: CSARAPGPRETQYF.

The rearrangement joins TRBV7-2 to TRBJ2-2; TCRdb gives TRBD1 as the D gene, but with no DNA this cannot be confirmed. The CDR3 runs 17 residues. Germline CDR1 SGHTA, CDR2 FQGNSA. The CDR3 sequence is CASSQGRDRGDTGKLFF.

V and J are TRBV7-9 and TRBJ2-7; without DNA, the TCRdb call of TRBD1 cannot be checked. There are 15 residues in the CDR3. The germline V gene encodes CDR1 SEHNR and CDR2 FQNEAQ (reference sequence). The CDR3 is CASSLPRQEPYEQYF.

This chain joins TRBV15 and TRBJ2-7. The CDR3 runs 14 residues. Per germline, CDR1 LNHNV and CDR2 YYDKDF (reference sequence). CDR3 loop: CATSRDRTSHEQYF.

This chain connects TRBV11-2 to TRBJ2-7; TCRdb gives TRBD1 as the D gene, but with no DNA this cannot be confirmed. CDR3 size: 15 residues. From germline, CDR1 is SGHAT and CDR2 FQNNGV. CDR3 protein: CASSLGVGQGYEQYF.

The rearrangement joins TRBV28 to TRBJ2-3. CDR3 length equals 12 residues. Germline CDR1 reads MDHEN; CDR2 reads SYDVKM. CDR3 loop: CASGLSADTQYF.

The chain uses TRBV9 and TRBJ2-1; the D gene TCRdb calls, TRBD2, cannot be checked with no DNA. Germline V gene lookup returns CDR1 SGDLS and CDR2 YYNGEE. The CDR3 runs to 14 residues. The CDR3 is CASSASGRFNEQFF.

The J gene is TRBJ1-6, the V gene TRBV12-3 or TRBV12-4. CDR3 length: 17 amino acids. CDR3 in amino acids: CASSQSEGGPYNSPLHF.

The chain uses TRBV7-9 and TRBJ2-1; TCRdb lists TRBD1, though no DNA is available to test this call. The CDR3 has 15 amino acids. Germline V CDR1 and CDR2: SEHNR, FQNEAQ (reference sequence). The CDR3 spells CASSLTGGLDNEQFF. The full variable domain, with the rest looked up from reference TRBV7-9 and TRBJ2-1, is DTGVSQNPRHKITKRGQNVTFRCDPISEHNRLYWYRQTLGQGPEFLTYFQNEAQLEKSRLLSDRFSAERPKGSFSTLEIQRTEQGDSAMYLCASSLTGGLDNEQFFGPGTRLTVL.

This CDR3 reads CASSPLGGSGANVLTF. The rearrangement uses TRBV7-3 and TRBJ2-6; lacking DNA, the TRBD1 call made by TCRdb goes unchecked. Germline V gene data show CDR1 as SGHTA and CDR2 as FQGTGA. The CDR3 is 16 residues long.

The rearrangement joins TRBV4-3 to TRBJ1-1. Germline values: CDR1 LGHNA, CDR2 YSLEER. The CDR3 runs 15 residues. CDR3 region: CASSQDKGLNTEAFF.

This chain joins TRBV27 and TRBJ1-1. The germline CDR1 and CDR2 sequences are MNHEY and SMNVEV (reference sequence). CDR3 length equals 13 residues. The CDR3 reads CASSLWVTAEAFF.

The chain's CDR3 is CASRLQGVYNEQFF. The chain has TRBV19 and TRBJ2-1; TCRdb's D gene call, TRBD1, goes unchecked for lack of DNA. The V gene's germline CDR1 is LNHDA and CDR2 SQIVND (reference sequence). This CDR3 region has 14 residues.

The CDR3 loop reads CASSPRLGRLDDYEQYF. The chain is built from TRBV7-9 and TRBJ2-7; TCRdb's D call of TRBD2 is untestable without DNA. Per germline, CDR1 SEHNR and CDR2 FQNEAQ (reference sequence). This CDR3 has 17 amino acids.

The chain employs TRBV6-5 and TRBJ1-2. CDR3 length: 12 amino acids. Germline V gene data show CDR1 as MNHEY and CDR2 as SVGAGI. CDR3 residues: CASSSQNYGYTF.